The rows below give T cell receptor beta chains drawn from one sample of a study of early T cells in non-severe SARS-CoV-2 infection. TCRdb used MiXCR to reprocess the 5' RACE reads, holding one entry per CDR3 protein. The table has about 40,000 distinct CDR3 sequences, roughly 7.9% seen once. The sequencing here drew on whole blood, taken at baseline. The receptors here all came from an adult who was a healthcare worker with PCR-confirmed SARS-CoV-2 infection or an uninfected control (not recorded which). CDR3s include the opening cysteine and the closing phenylalanine or tryptophan. The D gene is left open where the match is weak. Size is omitted from some rows. Given values are once, few, many or a class for expanded clones.

v_call,d_call,clone_size,j_call,cdr3_aa,cdr3_nt
TRBV7-3,NA,NA,TRBJ1-1,CASSSTLNTEAFF,TGTGCCAGCAGCTCAACCCTTAACACTGAAGCTTTCTTT
TRBV3-1,TRBD1,medium-sized,TRBJ2-5,CASSQPWGETGGETQYF,TGTGCCAGCAGCCAACCTTGGGGGGAAACAGGGGGAGAGACCCAGTACTTC
TRBV5-4,NA,NA,TRBJ2-7,CASSQDKYEQYF,TGTGCCAGCAGCCAGGACAAATACGAGCAGTACTTC
TRBV29-1,NA,NA,TRBJ2-5,CSVETGVQETQYF,TGCAGCGTTGAGACGGGGGTCCAAGAGACCCAGTACTTC
TRBV20-1,NA,many,TRBJ2-7,CSASPRDRSYEQYF,TGCAGTGCTAGCCCCCGGGACCGCTCCTACGAGCAGTACTTC
TRBV7-2,NA,NA,TRBJ2-5,CASRPYLGGVHETQYF,TGTGCCAGCAGACCATACCTCGGGGGCGTGCATGAGACCCAGTACTTC
TRBV20-1,TRBD1,NA,TRBJ1-2,CSARDMGQGAFNYGYTF,TGCAGTGCTAGAGATATGGGACAGGGGGCTTTTAACTATGGCTACACCTTC
TRBV12-3/TRBV12-4,TRBD2,many,TRBJ2-2,CASSSSSGTSGLSANTGELFF,TGTGCCAGCTCCTCCTCATCTGGGACTAGCGGGCTAAGCGCGAACACCGGGGAGCTGTTTTTT
TRBV11-2,TRBD2,NA,TRBJ2-2,CASSLQRTSGGFTGELFF,TGTGCCAGCAGCTTACAGAGGACTAGCGGGGGTTTCACCGGGGAGCTGTTTTTT
TRBV27,TRBD2,few,TRBJ2-1,CASSLRLAGGQWNEQFF,TGTGCCAGCAGTTTAAGGCTAGCGGGGGGGCAGTGGAATGAGCAGTTCTTC
TRBV4-3,NA,few,TRBJ1-5,CASSQDIGQPQHF,TGCGCCAGCAGCCAAGACATTGGCCAGCCCCAGCATTTT
TRBV21-1,NA,NA,TRBJ2-4,CASSWVPAKNIQYF,TGTGCCAGCAGCTGGGTCCCAGCCAAAAACATTCAGTACTTC
TRBV19,NA,once,TRBJ2-7,CASSMTITRGSSYEQYF,TGTGCCAGTAGTATGACGATTACCCGGGGGAGCTCCTACGAGCAGTACTTC
TRBV20-1,NA,many,TRBJ1-4,CSARLGAHVNEKLFF,TGCAGTGCTAGATTGGGGGCTCATGTTAATGAAAAACTGTTTTTT
TRBV10-3,NA,NA,TRBJ2-1,CAISEGGYNEQFF,TGTGCCATCAGTGAGGGAGGTTACAATGAGCAGTTCTTC
TRBV27,NA,NA,TRBJ2-5,CATSYGLGETQYF,TGTGCCACCTCCTATGGACTCGGGGAGACCCAGTACTTC
TRBV19,TRBD1,few,TRBJ2-2,CASSVPRYSGTGPSITGELFF,TGTGCCAGTAGTGTCCCCCGTTACTCCGGGACAGGGCCTTCGATCACCGGGGAGCTGTTTTTT
TRBV12-3/TRBV12-4,NA,many,TRBJ2-1,CASSSLSSANEQFF,TGTGCCAGCAGTTCGCTCTCTAGCGCCAATGAGCAGTTCTTC
TRBV9,NA,NA,TRBJ2-2,CASGLNTGELFF,TGTGCCAGCGGGTTGAACACCGGGGAGCTGTTTTTT
TRBV12-3/TRBV12-4,TRBD1,few,TRBJ2-7,CASSFGGQGSSYEQYF,TGTGCCAGCAGTTTTGGGGGACAGGGGTCCTCCTACGAGCAGTACTTC
TRBV20-1,TRBD1,many,TRBJ1-4,CSAPDRGATNEKLFF,TGCAGTGCTCCTGACAGGGGGGCAACTAATGAAAAACTGTTTTTT
TRBV10-1,TRBD2,NA,TRBJ2-1,CASSPGGSYEQFF,TGCGCCAGTTCTCCCGGGGGGAGCTATGAGCAGTTCTTC
TRBV5-1,TRBD1,many,TRBJ1-2,CASSFTPWTGPDGYTF,TGCGCCAGCAGCTTTACTCCATGGACAGGACCAGATGGCTACACCTTC
TRBV12-3/TRBV12-4,NA,many,TRBJ1-3,CASSLQGPRSGNTIYF,TGTGCCAGCAGTTTGCAGGGACCACGCTCTGGAAACACCATATATTTT
TRBV20-1,NA,few,TRBJ2-7,CSATKSDVYEQYF,TGCAGTGCTACGAAGTCTGACGTCTACGAGCAGTACTTC
TRBV3-1,NA,NA,TRBJ1-1,CASSQSSPNTEAFF,TGTGCCAGCAGCCAATCTTCCCCGAACACTGAAGCTTTCTTT
TRBV5-4,TRBD1,many,TRBJ2-4,CASSPYRQGSKNIQYF,TGTGCCAGCAGCCCGTACCGACAGGGGTCCAAAAACATTCAGTACTTC
TRBV20-1,TRBD2,many,TRBJ2-3,CSARAAGLAGGATQYF,TGCAGTGCTAGAGCCGCTGGACTAGCGGGGGGTGCTACGCAGTATTTT
TRBV18,NA,few,TRBJ2-5,CASSPSSMEWDKTQYF,TGTGCCAGCTCACCATCTTCGATGGAGTGGGATAAGACCCAGTACTTC
TRBV20-1,NA,many,TRBJ2-5,CSASWRGRETQYF,TGCAGTGCTAGTTGGCGGGGGCGAGAGACCCAGTACTTC
TRBV7-3,NA,many,TRBJ1-4,CASSLTRWRDRSYTTNEKLFF,TGTGCCAGCAGCTTAACGAGGTGGCGGGACCGCTCATACACAACTAATGAAAAACTGTTTTTT
TRBV7-3,TRBD2,NA,TRBJ2-1,CASSSGLAHEQFF,TGTGCCAGCAGCTCTGGACTAGCCCATGAGCAGTTCTTC
TRBV7-2,NA,NA,TRBJ2-7,CASSPGFSRHYEQYF,TGTGCCAGCAGCCCAGGATTTTCAAGACACTACGAGCAGTACTTC
TRBV7-6,TRBD1,many,TRBJ2-5,CASSPTGGNQETQYF,TGTGCCAGCAGCCCGACAGGGGGGAACCAAGAGACCCAGTACTTC
TRBV28,TRBD2,few,TRBJ2-1,CASRLGTSSGNNEQFF,TGTGCCAGCAGATTAGGGACTAGCAGCGGTAACAATGAGCAGTTCTTC
TRBV19,NA,NA,TRBJ2-1,CASSIGSSSYNEQFF,TGTGCCAGTAGTATCGGATCGAGCTCCTACAATGAGCAGTTCTTC
TRBV28,NA,NA,TRBJ2-6,CASRHTGANVLTF,TGTGCCAGCAGGCATACTGGGGCCAACGTCCTGACTTTC
TRBV12-3/TRBV12-4,NA,many,TRBJ2-7,CASSLGAGTSHEQYF,TGTGCCAGCAGTTTAGGGGCCGGGACATCCCACGAGCAGTACTTC
TRBV6-2/TRBV6-3,NA,many,TRBJ2-1,CASSYQVESYNEQFF,TGTGCCAGCAGTTACCAGGTAGAAAGCTACAATGAGCAGTTCTTC
TRBV11-2,NA,many,TRBJ2-5,CASSLGVQETQYF,TGTGCCAGCAGCTTAGGGGTTCAAGAGACCCAGTACTTC
TRBV5-5,NA,few,TRBJ1-2,CASSSGAKNYGYTF,TGTGCCAGCAGCTCTGGGGCGAAAAACTATGGCTACACCTTC
TRBV12-3/TRBV12-4,NA,few,TRBJ2-1,CASSLTMSSYNEQFF,TGTGCCAGCAGTCTTACAATGAGCTCCTACAATGAGCAGTTCTTC
TRBV6-1,TRBD1,NA,TRBJ2-7,CASTSTGTGSYEQYF,TGTGCCAGCACCTCCACCGGGACAGGGTCCTACGAGCAGTACTTC
TRBV4-3,NA,NA,TRBJ1-6,CASSQAGGGHNSPLHF,TGCGCCAGCAGCCAAGCCGGGGGAGGACATAATTCACCCCTCCACTTT
TRBV7-9,TRBD1,NA,TRBJ1-5,CASSLPAGQVYF,TGTGCCAGCAGCTTACCTGCGGGACAGGTATATTTT
TRBV4-1,NA,few,TRBJ2-1,CASSKEGSSYNEQFF,TGCGCCAGCAGCAAAGAAGGGAGCTCCTACAATGAGCAGTTCTTC
TRBV29-1,TRBD2,NA,TRBJ2-5,CSVRRGGPQETQYF,TGCAGCGTTCGGCGGGGGGGCCCCCAAGAGACCCAGTACTTC
TRBV12-3/TRBV12-4,NA,NA,TRBJ1-4,CASIKGWSPNEKLFF,TGTGCCAGCATTAAGGGATGGTCACCTAATGAAAAACTGTTTTTT
TRBV25-1,TRBD1,few,TRBJ2-7,CASRETGSYEQYF,TGTGCCAGCAGGGAGACAGGGAGCTACGAGCAGTACTTC
TRBV5-1,NA,many,TRBJ1-5,CASSFGSGGNQPQHF,TGCGCCAGCAGCTTTGGCTCGGGAGGTAATCAGCCCCAGCATTTT
TRBV11-2,NA,few,TRBJ2-1,CASSLDLGLLNEQFF,TGTGCCAGCAGCTTAGATCTCGGGCTACTGAATGAGCAGTTCTTC
TRBV29-1,NA,NA,TRBJ2-3,CSVAKFPEVSTDTQYF,TGCAGCGTTGCAAAGTTTCCGGAAGTTAGCACAGATACGCAGTATTTT
TRBV2,NA,NA,TRBJ2-2,CATQDSERRQNTGELFF,TGTGCCACCCAGGACAGCGAAAGGCGTCAGAACACCGGGGAGCTGTTTTTT
TRBV6-4,NA,many,TRBJ2-3,CASSDSSRAADTQYF,TGTGCCAGCAGTGACTCTAGCCGGGCGGCAGATACGCAGTATTTT
TRBV3-1,NA,few,TRBJ2-1,CASSQGTSYNEQFF,TGTGCCAGCAGCCAAGGTACTAGCTACAATGAGCAGTTCTTC
TRBV6-6,NA,few,TRBJ1-6,CASSPRFNSPLHF,TGTGCCAGCAGCCCCCGCTTCAATTCACCCCTCCACTTT